This TCR beta chain is drawn from a study of T cells in tuberculosis. About the study: CD1B tetramers identified T cells specific for mycobacterial lipid GMM.

CDR3 length: 15 residues. Per germline, CDR1 MDHEN and CDR2 SYDVKM. The germline V and J ends were trimmed by 2 bases and 5 bases, with 13 bases remaining between them. Sample time point: new active TB diagnosis, blood taken before or within 7 days of starting treatment. Patients were newly diagnosed, HIV-seronegative, and aged 18 or older. Positive smear microscopy and/or M. tuberculosis culture confirmed active disease. Overall study findings and caveats: Active tuberculosis alpha repertoires lay closer to GMM-specific TCRs than controls'.

Using immunoSEQ multiplex PCR, the repertoire was profiled, and TCRdb retains in-frame clones only, with some absent. The data hold over 30,000 clones, with 87% observed a single time. With regard to this clone: Its specificity is unknown.

The sequenced sample was PBMCs, obtained at tuberculosis diagnosis. This TCR was sampled from an adult with tuberculosis. This chain connects TRBV28 to TRBJ2-1, with D possibly being TRBD1 (6 bases). Written as DNA, the CDR3 is TGTGCCAGCAGTTTAATTCAGGGGACAAACAATGAGCAGTTCTTC. It yields the protein CASSLIQGTNNEQFF.